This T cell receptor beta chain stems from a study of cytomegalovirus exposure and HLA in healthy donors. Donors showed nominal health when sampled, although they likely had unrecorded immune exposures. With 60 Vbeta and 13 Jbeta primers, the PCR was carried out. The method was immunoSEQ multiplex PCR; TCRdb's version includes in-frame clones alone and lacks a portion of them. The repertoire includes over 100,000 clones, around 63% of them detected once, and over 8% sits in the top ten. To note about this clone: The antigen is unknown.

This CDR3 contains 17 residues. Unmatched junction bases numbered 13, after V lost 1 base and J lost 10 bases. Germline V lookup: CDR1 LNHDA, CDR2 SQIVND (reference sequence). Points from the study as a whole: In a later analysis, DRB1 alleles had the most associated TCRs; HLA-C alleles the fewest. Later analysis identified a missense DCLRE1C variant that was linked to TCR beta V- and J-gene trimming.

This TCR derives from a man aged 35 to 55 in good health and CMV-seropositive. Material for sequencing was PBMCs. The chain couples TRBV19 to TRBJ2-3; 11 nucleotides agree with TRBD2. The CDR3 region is CASSIGGLAAWAEAQYF. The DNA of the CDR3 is TGTGCCAGTAGTATAGGGGGACTAGCGGCCTGGGCAGAGGCGCAGTATTTT.